This T cell receptor beta chain was captured by sequencing in a study of blood T cell repertoires in COVID-19. Study context: The origin of the acute and convalescent COVID-19 samples was the United States, Italy and Spain. PBMCs, B-cell-depleted T cells, or T cells were the source of the cDNA or gDNA that made up the material.

Germline V CDR1 and CDR2: LGHNT, FRNRAP. CDR3 size: 18 residues. V was shortened by 0 bases and J by 0 bases, with 17 bases between the two germline ends. Original data processing: By means of reference gene primer amplification, nucleated cell counts were estimated. Assay: immunoSEQ multiplex PCR; the TCRdb copy retains only in-frame clones and omits some. V and J calls and clone size are copied from that table; D and trimming were computed from the DNA. This table holds roughly 360,000 clones, over 75% found once. Cohort allocation depended upon clinical history that participants reported. This sequence joins TRBV12-5 and TRBJ1-1, with D perhaps TRBD1 (6 bases). This sequence originates from a woman aged 25 to 39 with acute COVID-19. The sequenced sample was PBMCs or T cells enriched from blood (not recorded which). The CDR3 region has the DNA TGTGCTAGTGGTTTGGTCCGGGACGGACAGCGAATGAACACTGAAGCTTTCTTT. Protein sequence: CASGLVRDGQRMNTEAFF.